This T cell receptor beta chain was captured by sequencing in a study of follicular helper T cells after annual influenza vaccination. Some clones are missing from TCRdb's copy, which holds only in-frame ones; the method was immunoSEQ multiplex PCR. This table holds thousands of clones, more than 75% found once. Time point here: 2015-2016 season, 7 days after influenza vaccination. The TCR originated in an adult who received the influenza vaccine. Sequenced material: CXCR5+ CD38- circulating T follicular helper cells from blood, taken 7 days after influenza vaccination. As for subset: circulating Tfh, non-naive CD4+CXCR5+PD-1+ (ICOS+CD38+ or ICOS-CD38-).

In nucleotides, the CDR3 is TGTGCCAGCGGGGGACAGGGCTATCAGCCCCAGCATTTT. As protein: CASGGQGYQPQHF. The gene calls are TRBV2 and TRBJ1-5, with 9 bases lining up with TRBD1. The CDR3 totals 13 residues. With V trimmed by 8 bases and J by 5 bases, 4 bases remained unmatched. The V gene's germline CDR1 is SNHLY and CDR2 FYNNEI.